This TCR beta chain appears in the sequencing data of a study of T cell responses to AZD1222 COVID-19 vaccine (dated by TCRdb to the early 2020s). Notes on the research overall: Because spike-specific TCR depth and breadth did not differ between the two schedules, AZD1222 recipients who got a second dose at roughly 4 weeks were pooled with those who got a second dose at roughly 12 weeks. Trial participants were enrolled by age into subgroups of 18-55, 56-69 and 70-plus years, and roughly 150, 30 and 60 TCR-sequenced participants, respectively, were included in these subgroups. A total of more than 230 trial participants underwent TCR sequencing, of whom roughly 210 had received two doses of AZD1222 and around 25 had received two doses of the MenACWY control vaccine. Here is what the overall study found, with its caveats: Most participants were white British and females outnumbered males, and the authors suggested that clonal diversity may have been underestimated. Reportedly, almost half of the unique spike-specific TCRs recognized epitopes lying outside the regions that are mutated in the B.1.351 and B.1.1.7 variants. A significant rise in spike-specific TCR breadth and depth was observed after two AZD1222 doses relative to day 0 and relative to MenACWY recipients. The 56-69-year group was small, and its depth increase did not reach significance, likely because of low power. Vaccine-associated CD4 TCRs spanned the whole spike protein, with dominant responses in regions 160-218 and 743-854. Conclusions about previously exposed vaccinees were limited because only a handful of AZD1222 recipients were SARS-CoV-2 seropositive at baseline. Because no samples from the day 14 peak response were available, repertoires could be characterized only after the peak T cell response.

Sample time point, as interpreted from the label and publication: baseline before first vaccination. The vaccinee samples were drawn from two UK trials, COV001 and COV002, one of which was a single-blind randomized controlled phase 2/3 trial testing AZD1222 (ChAdOx1 nCoV-19) in healthy adults. For TCRbeta chain sequencing, PBMC samples were collected from trial participants at day 0 and at day 28 after the second dose. Including the terminal cysteine and phenylalanine, the CDR3 comprises 16 residues. This entry keeps only the CDR3 DNA: 48 bases, framed from base 1. Sequences SGHAT (CDR1) and FQNNGV (CDR2) are obtained from the germline V gene. V and J lose 1 base and 2 bases, and a span of 13 bases separates them. The CDR3 regions of human TCRbeta chains were subjected to immunosequencing. Per the original workflow: TCRs in the repertoires were compared against a reference library of SARS-CoV-2-specific TCRs that had been generated with the MIRA antigen-specificity platform. Breadth was defined as the fraction of unique TCRs that were SARS-CoV-2-associated. Depth was defined as the fraction of total T cells that were SARS-CoV-2-associated. Each spike-specific TCR was assigned to its reactive spike region and to a CD4 or CD8 class using the MIRA data. Log10-transformed breadth and depth values were compared by one-way ANOVA with Sidak's multiple comparisons tests. TCRdb carries this immuneACCESS record with in-frame sequences only. Its versions omit some clonotypes, under half of them owing to an unresolved V gene in the studies checked, with the rest unexplained. From that table come the V and J calls and clone size; the DNA was used to work out D and trimming. The sample table contains roughly 66,000 clones; only one count was recorded for around 82% of them. 5.4% of the sample comes from the top ten.

This clone was found once. Its antigen specificity is not known. Base quality data are lacking; no much larger clone is found one base away. This clonotype was obtained from an adult in good health. The chain employs TRBV11-2 and TRBJ2-3, and the D gene may be TRBD2, 7 bases matching. Sequenced material: peripheral blood, taken on day 0 of AZD1222 vaccination. The CDR3 sequence is CASSLVGGDFTDTQYF. At the DNA level, the sequence is TGTGCCAGCAGCTTAGTAGGGGGGGATTTCACAGATACGCAGTATTTT.